Included here is one T cell receptor beta chain sequence, with context. The sample comes from a study of cytomegalovirus exposure and HLA in healthy donors. Turning to the study itself: Within an early data release were about 85 million unique TCRs drawn from HLA-typed donors.

In germline, CDR1 is GTSNPN, CDR2 SVGIG (reference sequence). The CDR3 consists of 13 residues. V lost 0 bases and J 8 bases, leaving 13 bases between the germline ends. PCR involved 60 Vbeta and 13 Jbeta primers. This table comes from immunoSEQ multiplex PCR, and its TCRdb copy is limited to in-frame clones, with some not included. Here the sample spans around 100,000 clones, about 60% being singletons. This TCR derives from a young woman in good health and CMV-seronegative. Sequenced: PBMCs. The chain combines TRBV30 with TRBJ1-2; D is perhaps TRBD1 (5 bases). As DNA, the CDR3 is TGTGCCTGGAGTGTACAGGAGGGGAACGGCTACACCTTC. Its protein product is CAWSVQEGNGYTF.